The source of this T cell receptor beta chain is a study of cytomegalovirus exposure and HLA in healthy donors. Whole-study context: In a previous analysis, some 120 million unique TCR beta sequences were found from roughly 200 million T cells.

As for this clone: Its cognate antigen is unknown.

Both 60 Vbeta primers and 13 Jbeta primers went into the PCR. Some clones are missing from TCRdb's copy, which holds only in-frame ones; the method was immunoSEQ multiplex PCR. This table has about 150,000 clones, around 74% appearing once. The germline gives CDR1 LGHNA, CDR2 YSLEER. Between the trimmed V and J ends, which lost 3 bases and 4 bases, there was a span of 9 bases. The CDR3 is 13 residues long. General study results and limits: The only immune exposure information that was available was CMV serostatus. Association of a missense DCLRE1C variant with TCR beta V- and J-gene trimming was reported in a later analysis. Researchers catalogued roughly 150 TCR beta chains as cytomegalovirus-associated.

The rearrangement joins TRBV4-3 to TRBJ2-5; possible D gene TRBD1, 6 bases. The sequence derives from a young man in good health and CMV-seronegative. Sequencing was done on a sample of PBMCs. Here the CDR3 DNA reads TGCGCCAGCAGCCACGTAGGGGGAGAGACCCAGTACTTC. Amino acid sequence: CASSHVGGETQYF.